One TCR beta chain is described in this entry. CDR3 length: 11 amino acids. The V gene's germline CDR1 is DFQATT and CDR2 SNEGSKA (reference sequence). The data were produced by immunoSEQ multiplex PCR, yet TCRdb's version contains in-frame clones alone and is incomplete. Of around 97,000 clones in the sample, roughly 90% were seen once. The entry originates in a study of control samples from healthy donors and cancer patients. This TCR came from a man aged 60 to 69 with lung cancer. The rearrangement uses TRBV20-1 and TRBJ1-5; TRBD1 might be the D (6 bases). The source material was PBMCs. The CDR3 spells CSVQSDRAQHF. The CDR3 DNA reads as TGCAGCGTACAGTCGGACAGAGCCCAGCATTTT.